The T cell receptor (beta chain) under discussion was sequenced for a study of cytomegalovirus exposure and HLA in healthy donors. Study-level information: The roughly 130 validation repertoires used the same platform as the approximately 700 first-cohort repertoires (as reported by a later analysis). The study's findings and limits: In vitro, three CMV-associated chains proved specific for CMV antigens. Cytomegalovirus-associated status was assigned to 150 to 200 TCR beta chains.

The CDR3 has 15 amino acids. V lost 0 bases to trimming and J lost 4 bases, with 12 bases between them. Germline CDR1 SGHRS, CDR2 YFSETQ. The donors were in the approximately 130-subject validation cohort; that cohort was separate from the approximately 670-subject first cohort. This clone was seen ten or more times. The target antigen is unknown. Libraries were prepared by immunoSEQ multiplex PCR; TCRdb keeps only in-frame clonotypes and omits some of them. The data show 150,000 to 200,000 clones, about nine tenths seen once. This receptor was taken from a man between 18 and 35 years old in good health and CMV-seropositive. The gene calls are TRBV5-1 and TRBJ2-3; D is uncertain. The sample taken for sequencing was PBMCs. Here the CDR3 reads CASSLERPGPDTQYF. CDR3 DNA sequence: TGCGCCAGCAGCTTGGAGAGGCCCGGCCCAGATACGCAGTATTTT.